This T cell receptor beta chain was found in a study of control samples from healthy donors and cancer patients. This clone was counted once. The CDR3 has 14 amino acids. V was trimmed by 6 bases and J by 1 base, leaving 12 bases between them. From germline, CDR1 is MNHNY and CDR2 SVGAGI (reference sequence). The method was immunoSEQ multiplex PCR; TCRdb's version includes in-frame clones alone and lacks a portion of them. Of around 58,000 clones detected, 90% to 97% appear once; the ten largest clones hold 1.1%. Sequencing was performed on blood. This TCR was recovered from a woman between 18 and 30 years old in good health. The genes are TRBV6-6 and TRBJ1-2, with D uncertain. The CDR3 loop is CASREQSVNYGYTF. The CDR3, as DNA: TGTGCCAGCAGGGAACAGTCCGTTAACTATGGCTACACCTTC.